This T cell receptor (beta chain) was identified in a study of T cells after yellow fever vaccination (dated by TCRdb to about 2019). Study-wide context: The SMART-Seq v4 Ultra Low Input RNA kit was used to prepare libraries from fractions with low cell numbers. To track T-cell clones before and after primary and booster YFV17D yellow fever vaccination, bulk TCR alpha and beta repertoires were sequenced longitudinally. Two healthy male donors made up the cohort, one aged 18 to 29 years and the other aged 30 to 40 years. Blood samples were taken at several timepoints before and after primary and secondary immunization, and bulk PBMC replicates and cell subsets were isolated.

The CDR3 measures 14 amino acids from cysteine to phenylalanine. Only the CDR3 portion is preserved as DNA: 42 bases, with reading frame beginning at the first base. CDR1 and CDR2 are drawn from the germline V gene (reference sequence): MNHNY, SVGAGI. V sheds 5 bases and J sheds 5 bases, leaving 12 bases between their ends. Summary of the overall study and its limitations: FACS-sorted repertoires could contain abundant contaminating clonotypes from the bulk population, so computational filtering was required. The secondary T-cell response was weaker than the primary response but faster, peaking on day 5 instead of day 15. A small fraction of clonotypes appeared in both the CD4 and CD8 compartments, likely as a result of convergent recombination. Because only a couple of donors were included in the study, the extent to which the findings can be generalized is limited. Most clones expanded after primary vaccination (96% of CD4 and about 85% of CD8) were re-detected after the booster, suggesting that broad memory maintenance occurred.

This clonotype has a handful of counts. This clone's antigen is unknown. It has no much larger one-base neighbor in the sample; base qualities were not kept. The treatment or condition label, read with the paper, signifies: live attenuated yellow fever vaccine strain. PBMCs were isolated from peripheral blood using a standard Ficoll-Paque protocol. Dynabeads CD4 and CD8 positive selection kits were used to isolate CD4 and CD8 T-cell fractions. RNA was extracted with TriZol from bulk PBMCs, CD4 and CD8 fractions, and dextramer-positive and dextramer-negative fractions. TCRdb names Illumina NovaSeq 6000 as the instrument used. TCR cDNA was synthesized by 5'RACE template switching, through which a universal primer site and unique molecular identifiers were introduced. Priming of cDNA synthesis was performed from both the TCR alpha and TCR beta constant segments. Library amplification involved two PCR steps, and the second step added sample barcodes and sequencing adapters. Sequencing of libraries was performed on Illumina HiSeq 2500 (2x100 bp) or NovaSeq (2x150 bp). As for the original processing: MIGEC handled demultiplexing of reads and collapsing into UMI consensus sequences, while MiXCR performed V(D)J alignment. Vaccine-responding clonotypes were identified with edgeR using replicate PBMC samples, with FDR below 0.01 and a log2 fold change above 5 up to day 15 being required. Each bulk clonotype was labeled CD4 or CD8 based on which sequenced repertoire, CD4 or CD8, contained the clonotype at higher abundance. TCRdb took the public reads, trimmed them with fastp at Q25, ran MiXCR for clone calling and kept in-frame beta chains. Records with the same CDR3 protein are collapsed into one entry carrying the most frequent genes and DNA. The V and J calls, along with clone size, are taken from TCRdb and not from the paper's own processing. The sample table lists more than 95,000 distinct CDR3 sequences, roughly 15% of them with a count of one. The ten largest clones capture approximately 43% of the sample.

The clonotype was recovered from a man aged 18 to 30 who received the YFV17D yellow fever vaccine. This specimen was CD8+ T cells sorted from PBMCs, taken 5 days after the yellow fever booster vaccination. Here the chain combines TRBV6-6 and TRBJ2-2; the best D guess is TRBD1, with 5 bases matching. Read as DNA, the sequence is TGTGCCAGCAGTCCAGGGATCGGTACCGGGGAGCTGTTTTTT. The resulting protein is CASSPGIGTGELFF.